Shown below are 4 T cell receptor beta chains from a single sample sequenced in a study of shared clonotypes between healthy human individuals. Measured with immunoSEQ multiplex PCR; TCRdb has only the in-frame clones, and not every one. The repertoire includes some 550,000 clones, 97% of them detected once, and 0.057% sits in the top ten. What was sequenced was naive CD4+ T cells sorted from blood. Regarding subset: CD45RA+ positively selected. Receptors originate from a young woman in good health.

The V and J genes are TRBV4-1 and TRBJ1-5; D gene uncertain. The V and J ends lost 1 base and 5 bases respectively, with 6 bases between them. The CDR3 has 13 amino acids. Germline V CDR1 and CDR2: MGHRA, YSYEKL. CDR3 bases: TGCGCCAGCAGCCAAGGGGGATATCAGCCCCAGCATTTT. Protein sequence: CASSQGGYQPQHF.

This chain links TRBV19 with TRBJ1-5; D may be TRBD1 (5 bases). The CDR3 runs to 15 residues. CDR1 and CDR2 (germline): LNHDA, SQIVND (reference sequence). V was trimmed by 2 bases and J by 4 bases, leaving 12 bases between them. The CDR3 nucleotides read TGTGCCAGTAGTATAAGGGGCCCGGATAATCAGCCCCAGCATTTT. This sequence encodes CASSIRGPDNQPQHF.

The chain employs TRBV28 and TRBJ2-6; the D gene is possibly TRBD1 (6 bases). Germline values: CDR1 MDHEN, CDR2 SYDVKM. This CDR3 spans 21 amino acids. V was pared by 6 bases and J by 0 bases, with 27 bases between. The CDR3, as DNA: TGTGCCAGCAGCCGCCAGGGTAGGGGCAGGGGCCGAAGCTCTGGGGCCAACGTCCTGACTTTC. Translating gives CASSRQGRGRGRSSGANVLTF.

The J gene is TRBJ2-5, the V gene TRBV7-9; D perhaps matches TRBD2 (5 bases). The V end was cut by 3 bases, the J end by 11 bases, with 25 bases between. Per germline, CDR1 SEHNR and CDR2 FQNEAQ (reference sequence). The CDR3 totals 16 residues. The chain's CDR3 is CASSFLTLGDKGEQYF. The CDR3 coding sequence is TGTGCCAGCAGCTTTCTTACCTTGGGAGACAAGGGAGAGCAGTACTTC.